A selection of T cell receptor beta chains follows, all from one sample in a study of CD8 T cells in Susac syndrome. MiXCR, run by TCRdb on the immunoSEQ multiplex PCR reads, gives a single entry per CDR3 protein. This table has 200,000 or so distinct CDR3 sequences, around 96% appearing once. Sequenced material: CD4+ T cells from PBMCs. Receptors were obtained from a human donor with multiple sclerosis. The conserved cysteine and the conserved F or W are not part of the CDR3 here. Fields, in order: V gene, CDR3 length, CDR3 protein.

>TRBV18|12
ASSATLAVDEQF
>TRBV5-1|12
ASSWSQRENIQY
>TRBV5-1|13
ASRRSSGGTETQY
>TRBV5-1|9
ASSLDNEQF
>TRBV12-3/TRBV12-4|10
ASSLMGTEQY
>TRBV5-1|14
ASSLSPLSTVNEQF
>TRBV20-1|12
SAPKEGYTYEQY
>TRBV7-9|8
ASTPHEQF
>TRBV25-1|15
ASSGLAGGPGTGELF
>TRBV27|10
ASRGLVYEQY
>TRBV24-1|14
ASSQGAPGRSGELF
>TRBV15|12
ATSSHSGGGEQY
>TRBV5-1|14
ASSLGFLWPRNEQY
>TRBV20-1|11
SARGEIDQPQH
>TRBV7-9|15
ASSPGGTSAIYNEQF
>TRBV25-1|11
ASSEAVYYGYT
>TRBV14|13
ASSQGTTNTGELF
>TRBV3-1|13
ASSQETREGEKLF
>TRBV29-1|12
SVTGRGLNYGYT
>TRBV29-1|12
SVRRDRSSYEQY
>TRBV20-1|14
SARDFGRTGANVLT
>TRBV9|13
ASSVGIDPRETQY
>TRBV11-2|11
ASSLKVSYEQY
>TRBV20-1|13
SAPGSSPAGGEQY
>TRBV25-1|13
ASSSLGWYQETQY
>TRBV30|9
ALTGIDEQY
>TRBV3-1|14
ASSQLAGGSPGELF
>TRBV12-3/TRBV12-4|11
ASSLGREETQY
>TRBV5-4|14
ASSWGPDRSGYEQY
>TRBV7-2|11
ASSLMIDQPQH
>TRBV12-3/TRBV12-4|13
ASSASGTASYEQY
>TRBV14|13
ASSYNRGHYNEQF
>TRBV30|9
AWSKYYEQY
>TRBV20-1|15
SAWDRGRGTVRYEQY
>TRBV9|11
ASSVGSNNEQF
>TRBV29-1|11
SVKSGSQYEQF
>TRBV29-1|12
SVGQGAHHYGYT
>TRBV5-1|13
ASSWEGDSYNEQF
>TRBV20-1|10
SAMGADQPQH
>TRBV29-1|11
SVRARSGNTIY
>TRBV3-1|14
ASSHIAGGLQETQY
>TRBV20-1|11
SARVGGTDTQY